Following are 18 T cell receptor beta chains from one sample sequenced in a study of T cell repertoires in cytomegalovirus infection. TCRdb reanalysed the reads using MiXCR and keeps one entry per CDR3 protein. The sample includes roughly 570,000 distinct CDR3 sequences, just under 40% of them seen just once. For these receptors, no antigen is known. The material sequenced was cultured PBMCs, taken from culture after CMV antigen stimulation. The receptors originated from a human donor in good health (CMV status not recorded). Some clones in this sample may be carry-over from other donors' samples.

The chain uses TRBV7-8 and TRBJ1-2, with D possibly matching TRBD1 (5 bases). The length of the CDR3 is 16 residues. Germline CDR1 is SGHVS and CDR2 is FQNEAQ. Trimming pared 0 bases from V and 5 bases from J, leaving 16 bases between. CDR3 sequence reads: CASSLAQGPPGYGYTF. DNA of the CDR3: TGTGCCAGCAGCTTAGCTCAGGGCCCCCCAGGATATGGCTACACCTTC.

This clonotype turned up a few times. The J gene is TRBJ1-1, the V gene TRBV12-3 or TRBV12-4, with D tentatively TRBD1 (5 bases). The CDR3 runs 14 residues. The ends were cut back, 6 bases at V and 4 bases at J, with 15 bases in the middle. DNA for the CDR3: TGTGCCAGCAGGACCCCAGGGTCGGGCACTGAAGCTTTCTTT. Amino acid sequence: CASRTPGSGTEAFF.

J is TRBJ2-3 and V is TRBV9; 8 bases align to TRBD1. CDR1 SGDLS and CDR2 YYNGEE come from the germline V gene. The CDR3 covers 15 residues. V gave up 3 bases and J gave up 5 bases; unmatched junction bases: 8. CDR3 protein: CASSALSTGEDTQYF. DNA of the CDR3: TGTGCCAGCAGCGCTCTATCGACAGGGGAAGATACGCAGTATTTT.

The chain couples TRBV4-2 to TRBJ1-4; D remains ambiguous. V was shortened by 1 base and J by 7 bases, with 7 bases between the two germline ends. This CDR3 spans 13 amino acids. The germline V gene encodes CDR1 LGHNA and CDR2 YNFKEQ. DNA for the CDR3: TGTGCCAGCAGCCAAGTTAACTCTGAAAAACTGTTTTTT. It specifies CASSQVNSEKLFF.

This clonotype was seen more than once but under ten times. This chain uses TRBV4-1 with TRBJ2-3; D unresolved. Per germline, CDR1 MGHRA and CDR2 YSYEKL. V was trimmed by 1 base and J by 4 bases, leaving 9 bases between them. The CDR3 runs 14 residues. The CDR3 loop is CASSQGDDADTQYF. The CDR3 DNA follows: TGCGCCAGCAGCCAAGGCGATGACGCAGATACGCAGTATTTT.

The chain links TRBV6-1 to TRBJ2-5; D possibly matches TRBD1 or TRBD2 (6 bases each). This CDR3 contains 13 residues. The V end was cut by 8 bases, the J end by 7 bases, with 17 bases between. Germline V gene lookup returns CDR1 MNHNS and CDR2 SASEGT. This CDR3 reads CASQNSGAGTQYF. The CDR3 nucleotides read TGTGCCAGCCAAAACTCGGGGGCAGGGACCCAGTACTTC.

The genes are TRBV10-3 and TRBJ1-1; D may be TRBD1 (5 bases). Trimming took 3 bases from V and 1 from J, leaving 12 bases between them. The CDR3 length is 15 residues. Germline V gene lookup returns CDR1 ENHRY and CDR2 SYGVKD. The CDR3 spells CAISEGQGWNTEAFF. CDR3 DNA: TGTGCCATCAGTGAAGGGCAGGGTTGGAACACTGAAGCTTTCTTT.

This clonotype appeared a few times. The rearrangement joins TRBV12-3 or TRBV12-4 to TRBJ2-5, with TRBD1 as a possible D gene (5 bases). Deletions cut 3 bases from V and 3 bases from J, with 8 bases between. This CDR3 has 13 residues. CDR3 bases: TGTGCCAGCAGTTTCAGGGAAAAAGAGACCCAGTACTTC. The encoded protein is CASSFREKETQYF.

This clonotype was picked up a small number of times. This sequence joins TRBV11-2 and TRBJ1-6, with 8 bases fitting TRBD1. The CDR3 contains 16 residues. The J segment lost 9 bases and the V segment lost 5 bases, leaving 12 bases of the junction unmatched. The V gene's germline CDR1 is SGHAT and CDR2 FQNNGV. The CDR3 is CASSKLDRGVGSPLHF. CDR3 DNA: TGTGCCAGCAGCAAACTCGACAGGGGTGTAGGTTCACCCCTCCACTTT.

V gene TRBV7-2 combines with J gene TRBJ2-1; D gene unclear. The V gene's germline CDR1 is SGHTA and CDR2 FQGNSA. Between the trimmed V and J ends, which lost 1 base and 7 bases, there was a span of 8 bases. CDR3 length: 13 amino acids. The chain's CDR3 is CASSLVRENEQFF. CDR3 sequence (DNA): TGTGCCAGCAGCTTAGTTAGGGAAAATGAGCAGTTCTTC.

The CDR3 loop is CASSQSVGPYNEQFF. In DNA, the CDR3 is TGCGCCAGCAGTCAATCGGTGGGGCCCTACAATGAGCAGTTCTTC. The J gene is TRBJ2-1, the V gene TRBV23-1; a possible D gene is TRBD1 (5 bases). TRBV23-1 is known as an ORF, though its function is uncertain. Trimming took off 0 bases at V and 2 bases at J, with 8 bases between the two ends. The CDR3 totals 15 residues.

The V and J genes are TRBV12-3 or TRBV12-4 and TRBJ2-1; 7 nucleotides match TRBD2. CDR3 length: 17 amino acids. Trimming at V came to 5 bases and at J to 5 bases, leaving 15 bases not matched to a gene. For the CDR3, the DNA is TGTGCCAGCAGTCCTAGTCCGGGACTAAGTTCCCACAATGAGCAGTTCTTC. It yields the protein CASSPSPGLSSHNEQFF.

This clonotype was recorded a few times. V gene TRBV4-1 combines with J gene TRBJ1-2; D unresolved. V was pared by 0 bases and J by 1 base, with 6 bases between. The CDR3 runs 14 residues. Per the germline V gene, CDR1 is MGHRA and CDR2 is YSYEKL. The DNA of the CDR3 is TGCGCCAGCAGCCAAGACAGGATTAACTATGGCTACACCTTC. It yields the protein CASSQDRINYGYTF.

The V call is TRBV27, the J call TRBJ1-6, with a possible D match to TRBD1 (6 bases). The CDR3 is 19 amino acids. Germline values: CDR1 MNHEY, CDR2 SMNVEV (reference sequence). The V gene lost 2 bases and the J gene lost 6 bases, with 23 bases spanning the gap. This chain's CDR3 is CASSLRRQDIQLTNSPLHF. The CDR3 coding sequence is TGTGCCAGCAGTTTAAGACGACAGGACATCCAACTGACTAATTCACCCCTCCACTTT.

There are a few counts of this clonotype. The chain carries TRBV10-3 and TRBJ2-5, with D possibly TRBD1 on 6 matching bases. Germline CDR1 and CDR2: ENHRY and SYGVKD. The germline V and J ends were trimmed by 0 bases and 5 bases, with 7 bases remaining between them. The CDR3 runs 13 residues. In DNA form, the CDR3 reads TGTGCCATCAGTGAGTCTACAGGGGAGACCCAGTACTTC. It specifies CAISESTGETQYF.

The chain has TRBV12-5 and TRBJ2-7; 8 nucleotides agree with TRBD2. The CDR3 has 13 amino acids. The germline V gene encodes CDR1 LGHNT and CDR2 FRNRAP. With 8 bases clipped from V and 4 bases from J, the junction kept 7 bases outside the gene matches. CDR3 bases: TGTGCTAGTTCCGGGAGGGCCTGGTACGAGCAGTACTTC. It is translated as CASSGRAWYEQYF.

In its sample, this clonotype was seen a few times. The J gene is TRBJ2-2, the V gene TRBV12-5, with 12 positions matching TRBD2. V was clipped by 5 bases and J by 6 bases; unmatched bases: 4. Germline values: CDR1 LGHNT, CDR2 FRNRAP. The CDR3 is 15 residues long. The CDR3 DNA reads TGTGCTAGTGGTCTGGGACTAGCGGGTCCCGGGGAGCTGTTTTTT. Translating it yields CASGLGLAGPGELFF.

V and J are TRBV12-3 or TRBV12-4 and TRBJ2-1; 14 bases agree with TRBD2. CDR3 length equals 14 residues. The V and J ends lost 4 bases and 14 bases, in that order; junction bases with no gene match: 7. This CDR3 reads CASSSGTSGSYEFF. DNA of the CDR3: TGTGCCAGCAGTTCCGGGACTAGCGGGAGTTATGAGTTCTTC.